A single sample is the source of the 10 T cell receptor beta chains below, sequenced in a study of blood T cell repertoires in COVID-19. The method was immunoSEQ multiplex PCR; TCRdb's version includes in-frame clones alone and lacks a portion of them. In the table there are some 200,000 clones, approximately 90% of which are singletons. Sequenced: peripheral blood. These receptors all come from a man older than 75 with acute or convalescent COVID-19.

V and J are TRBV14 and TRBJ1-3, with D hard to call. There are 14 residues in the CDR3. The germline V gene has CDR1 SGHDN and CDR2 FVKESK. V lost 0 bases to trimming and J lost 4 bases, with 7 bases between them. CDR3 residues: CASSQDFYGNTIYF. CDR3 coding DNA: TGTGCCAGCAGCCAAGACTTCTACGGAAACACCATATATTTT.

The V and J genes are TRBV7-3 and TRBJ2-3, with TRBD2 matching 14 bases. V lost 5 bases to trimming and J lost 4 bases; unmatched junction nucleotides: 8. Germline V gene lookup returns CDR1 SGHTA and CDR2 FQGTGA. The CDR3 totals 17 residues. DNA of the CDR3: TGTGCCAGCAGCCCGACTAGCGGGAGGGCCAAGGCAGATACGCAGTATTTT. Its protein is CASSPTSGRAKADTQYF.

This clone was detected only once. The chain joins TRBV19 to TRBJ2-7, with 9 bases lining up with TRBD1. CDR3 length equals 15 residues. The J segment lost 0 bases and the V segment lost 5 bases, leaving 5 bases of the junction unmatched. CDR1 and CDR2 from the germline V gene are LNHDA and SQIVND (reference sequence). Written as DNA, the CDR3 is TGTGCCAGTAGTCCCGGGACAGGGAGCTCCTACGAGCAGTACTTC. Amino acid sequence: CASSPGTGSSYEQYF.

The gene calls are TRBV12-3 or TRBV12-4 and TRBJ2-3; D perhaps matches TRBD2 (5 bases). V was pared by 3 bases and J by 6 bases, with 7 bases between. The CDR3 has 12 residues. For the CDR3, the DNA is TGTGCCAGCAGTTTGAGAGGGGATACGCAGTATTTT. Translating gives CASSLRGDTQYF.

The chain combines TRBV2 with TRBJ1-1; a weak D match, TRBD1 (6 bases). Germline V lookup: CDR1 SNHLY, CDR2 FYNNEI. The germline V and J ends were trimmed by 6 bases and 5 bases, with 10 bases remaining between them. The CDR3 loop spans 12 amino acids. CDR3 bases: TGTGCCAGCAGGTTACAGGGAACTGAAGCTTTCTTT. This gives the protein CASRLQGTEAFF.

The chain employs TRBV4-3 and TRBJ1-3, with TRBD1 as a possible D gene (5 bases). The ends were cut back, 0 bases at V and 6 bases at J, with 18 bases in the middle. CDR1 and CDR2 from the germline V gene are LGHNA and YSLEER. CDR3 size: 17 residues. The CDR3 protein is CASSQDPMGTEPNTIYF. The CDR3 DNA sequence: TGCGCCAGCAGCCAAGATCCGATGGGGACTGAACCAAACACCATATATTTT.

The V call is TRBV18, the J call TRBJ2-3; the D is unclear. With 6 bases removed from V and 6 bases from J, the gap between germline ends came to 10 bases. The CDR3 spans 12 residues. Germline lookup yields CDR1 KGHSH and CDR2 LQKENI. The chain's CDR3 is CASSRYGDTQYF. In DNA form, the CDR3 reads TGTGCCAGCTCTCGCTATGGTGATACGCAGTATTTT.

The genes are TRBV30 and TRBJ2-1, with 7 bases fitting TRBD2. The CDR3 has 13 amino acids. Germline V gives CDR1 GTSNPN, CDR2 SVGIG (reference sequence). With V trimmed by 4 bases and J by 10 bases, 10 bases remained unmatched. In DNA, the CDR3 is TGTGCCTGGAACCCCCTGGGTAGCGGGGAGCAGTTCTTC. It translates to CAWNPLGSGEQFF.

The gene calls are TRBV5-1 and TRBJ2-1; 10 bases agree with TRBD2. Losses at the gene ends were 4 bases for V and 2 bases for J; bases not matched to a gene: 9. CDR1 and CDR2 (germline): SGHRS, YFSETQ. The length of the CDR3 is 17 residues. This CDR3 reads CASSSGEAGGAYNEQFF. CDR3 DNA: TGCGCCAGCAGCAGCGGAGAAGCGGGAGGGGCCTACAATGAGCAGTTCTTC.

The chain is built from TRBV6-5 and TRBJ1-1; no clear D gene. Germline lookup yields CDR1 MNHEY and CDR2 SVGAGI. V was cut by 0 bases and J by 0 bases, with 8 bases left in between. The CDR3 has 15 residues. CDR3 DNA sequence: TGTGCCAGCAGTTACTCGGGCCTTATGAACACTGAAGCTTTCTTT. It specifies CASSYSGLMNTEAFF.